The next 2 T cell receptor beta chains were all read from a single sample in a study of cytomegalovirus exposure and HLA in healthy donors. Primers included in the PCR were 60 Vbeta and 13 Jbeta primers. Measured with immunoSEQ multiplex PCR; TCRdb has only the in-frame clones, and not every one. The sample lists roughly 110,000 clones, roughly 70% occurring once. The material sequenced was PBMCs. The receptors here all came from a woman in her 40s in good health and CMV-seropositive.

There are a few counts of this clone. The CDR3 sequence is CASSLTREVGELFF. CDR3 bases: TGTGCCAGCAGCCTGACTAGAGAAGTCGGGGAGCTGTTTTTT. This chain links TRBV2 with TRBJ2-2, with D possibly matching TRBD2 (6 bases). The germline gives CDR1 SNHLY, CDR2 FYNNEI. Between the trimmed V and J ends, which lost 6 bases and 7 bases, there was a span of 15 bases. The CDR3 covers 14 residues.

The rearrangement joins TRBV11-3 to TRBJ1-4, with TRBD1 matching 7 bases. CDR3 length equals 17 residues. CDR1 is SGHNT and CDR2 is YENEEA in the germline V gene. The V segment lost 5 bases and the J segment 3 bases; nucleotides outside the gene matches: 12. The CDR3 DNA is TGTGCCAGCAGCCAAGGGACAGCTTTTCGCCCTAATGAAAAACTGTTTTTT. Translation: CASSQGTAFRPNEKLFF.